The 8 T cell receptor beta chains below come from one sample, sequenced in a study of shared clonotypes between healthy human individuals. CD45RO negativity and positive selection for CCR7 defined naive CD8 cells, a population that excluded terminally differentiated effector memory CD45RA+ cells. The protocol was immunoSEQ multiplex PCR, while the TCRdb copy is restricted to in-frame clones and leaves out a portion. The table lists more than 2 million clones, approximately 92% of them singletons. Sequencing used naive CD8+ T cells from PBMCs. These receptors originate from a man between 18 and 29 years old in good health. Some clones in this sample may be carry-over from other donors' samples.

In its sample, this clone was seen once. This chain links TRBV7-6 with TRBJ1-1; perhaps TRBD1 as D (6 bases). V was pared by 8 bases and J by 4 bases, with 11 bases between. CDR1 SGHVS and CDR2 FNYEAQ come from the germline V gene. CDR3 length: 12 amino acids. The CDR3 DNA is TGTGCCAGCTCGGAGGGGGTCACTGAAGCTTTCTTT. The encoded protein is CASSEGVTEAFF.

This clone has just one count. The V gene is TRBV7-9, the J gene TRBJ2-3; the D is unclear. V was shortened by 1 base and J by 2 bases, with 13 bases between the two germline ends. Germline V gene data show CDR1 as SEHNR and CDR2 as FQNEAQ (reference sequence). This CDR3 is 16 amino acids long. Here the CDR3 reads CASSLGSELYTDTQYF. The CDR3 DNA follows: TGTGCCAGCAGCTTAGGTTCGGAATTATACACAGATACGCAGTATTTT.

The chain joins TRBV4-1 to TRBJ2-7; D gene unclear. Germline V gene lookup returns CDR1 MGHRA and CDR2 YSYEKL. Trimming took 0 bases from V and 1 from J, leaving 10 bases between them. This CDR3 contains 15 residues. CDR3 DNA sequence: TGCGCCAGCAGCCAAGATTTGAGGCAGTCCTACGAGCAGTACTTC. This sequence encodes CASSQDLRQSYEQYF.

The chain links TRBV28 to TRBJ2-3, with a possible D match to TRBD1 (5 bases). The CDR3 covers 13 residues. Per the germline V gene, CDR1 is MDHEN and CDR2 is SYDVKM. V was trimmed by 5 bases and J by 2 bases, leaving 8 bases between them. The CDR3 coding sequence is TGTGCCAGCAGTGTGACAGCCACAGATACGCAGTATTTT. Its protein is CASSVTATDTQYF.

The chain couples TRBV19 to TRBJ2-7; D tentatively reads TRBD1 or TRBD2 (6 bases each). V was pared by 3 bases and J by 6 bases, with 15 bases between. Germline loops: CDR1 LNHDA, CDR2 SQIVND (reference sequence). The length of the CDR3 is 14 residues. Here the CDR3 DNA reads TGTGCCAGTAGTATTGTCGGGGGCGCGAGCGAGCAGTACTTC. Encoded protein: CASSIVGGASEQYF.

The genes are TRBV28 and TRBJ2-7; 8 bases agree with TRBD2. The length of the CDR3 is 17 residues. The V gene's germline CDR1 is MDHEN and CDR2 SYDVKM. The V segment lost 3 bases and the J segment 0 bases; nucleotides outside the gene matches: 10. In nucleotides, the CDR3 is TGTGCCAGCAGTTTGGGCCTCCCGCGGGAGGTCTCCTACGAGCAGTACTTC. Amino acid sequence: CASSLGLPREVSYEQYF.

This chain joins TRBV6-5 and TRBJ1-2; no definite D call. CDR3 length equals 14 residues. The V gene's germline CDR1 is MNHEY and CDR2 SVGAGI. V dropped 7 bases and J dropped 6 bases, with 18 bases sitting between them. The CDR3 loop reads CASTWSEGNDGYTF. Here the CDR3 DNA reads TGTGCCAGCACCTGGTCGGAGGGCAACGATGGCTACACCTTC.

Concerning this clone: The sample holds other DNA sequences that translate to the same CDR3. The genes are TRBV7-9 and TRBJ2-7; TRBD1 might be the D (5 bases). This CDR3 is 14 amino acids long. Germline CDR1 SEHNR, CDR2 FQNEAQ (reference sequence). Trimming cost V 5 bases and J 2 bases, with 13 bases left between them. CDR3 residues: CASSPGQGPYEQYF. The CDR3 region has the DNA TGTGCCAGCAGCCCCGGGCAGGGTCCCTACGAGCAGTACTTC.